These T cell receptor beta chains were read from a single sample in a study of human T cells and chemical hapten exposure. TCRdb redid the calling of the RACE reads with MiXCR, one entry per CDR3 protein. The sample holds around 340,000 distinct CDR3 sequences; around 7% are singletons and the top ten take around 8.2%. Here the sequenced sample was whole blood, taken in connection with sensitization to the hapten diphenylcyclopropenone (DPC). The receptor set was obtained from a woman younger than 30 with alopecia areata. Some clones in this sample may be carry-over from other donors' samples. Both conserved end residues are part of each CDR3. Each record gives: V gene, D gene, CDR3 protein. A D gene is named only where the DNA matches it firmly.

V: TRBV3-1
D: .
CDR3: CASSQVSGQGKAFF

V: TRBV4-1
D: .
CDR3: CASSGTTFVADTQYF

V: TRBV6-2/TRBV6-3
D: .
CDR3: CASSSGTLRDTQYF

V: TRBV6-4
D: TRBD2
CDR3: CASSEASGGEVNEQFF

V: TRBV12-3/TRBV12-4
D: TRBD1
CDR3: CASSHGQGLFGTEAFF

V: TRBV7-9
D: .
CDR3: CASGQGPYEQYF

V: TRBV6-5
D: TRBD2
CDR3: CASSSRGGVTDTQYF

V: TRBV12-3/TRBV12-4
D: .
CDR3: CASSFFQGTNVLTF

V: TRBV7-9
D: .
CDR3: CASSLIAGEQYF

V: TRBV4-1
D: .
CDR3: CASSQVLPLKQYF

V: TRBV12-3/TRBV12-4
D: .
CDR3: CASSLGQRSPLHF

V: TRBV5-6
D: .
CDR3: CASSPPPGTGDSPLHF

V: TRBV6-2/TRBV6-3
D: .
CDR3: CASSYSYGYTF

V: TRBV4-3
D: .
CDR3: CASSQDNNYNEQFF

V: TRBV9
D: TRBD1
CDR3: CASSVKPDRDEQFF

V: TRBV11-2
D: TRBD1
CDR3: CASSGTGSGYTF

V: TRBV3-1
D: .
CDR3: CASSQVGAGGTDTQYF

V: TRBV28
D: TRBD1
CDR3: CATRQGTKNIQYF

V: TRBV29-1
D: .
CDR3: CSVVGTAYSGNTIYF

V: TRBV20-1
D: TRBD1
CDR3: CSARWARGRADTQYF

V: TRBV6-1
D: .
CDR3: CASNPGGGRGMEGNSPLHF

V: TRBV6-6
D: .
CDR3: CASSYSITGGELFF

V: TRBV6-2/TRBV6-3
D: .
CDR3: CASRHEVQETQYF

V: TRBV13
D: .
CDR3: CASSRARTDTQYF

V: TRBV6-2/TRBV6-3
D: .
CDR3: CASSYFVGSNEQFF

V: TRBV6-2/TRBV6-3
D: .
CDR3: CASSLTAPQETQYF

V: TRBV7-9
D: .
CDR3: CASSSVLTGELFF

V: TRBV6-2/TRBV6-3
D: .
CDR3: CASSYLPNQPQHF

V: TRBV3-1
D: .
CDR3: CASTLGGRSTQYF

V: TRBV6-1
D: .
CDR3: CASSEAGGGSPSTDTQYF

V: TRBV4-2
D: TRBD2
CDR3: CASSQDHTGGPNEQFF

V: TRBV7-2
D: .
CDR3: CASSSPGTLTQYF

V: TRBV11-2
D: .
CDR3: CASSLGGARWETQYF

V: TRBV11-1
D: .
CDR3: CASSLGRTQPQHF

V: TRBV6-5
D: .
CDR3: CASSYSKGGSDIQYF

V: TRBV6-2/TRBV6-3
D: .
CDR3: CASAQGNTEAFF

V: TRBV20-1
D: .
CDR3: CSASGARTYEQYF

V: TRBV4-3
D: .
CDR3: CASSQDERQYTEAFF

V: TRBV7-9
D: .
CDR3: CASSLLSSGGELFF

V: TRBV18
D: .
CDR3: CASSPREVVATNEKLFF

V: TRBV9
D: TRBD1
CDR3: CASSLGRGQADTQYF

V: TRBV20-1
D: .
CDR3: CSASVGGIGKLFF

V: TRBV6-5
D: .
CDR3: CASSYSTVQRDEGSNEQFF

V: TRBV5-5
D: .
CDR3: CASTLGTGELFF

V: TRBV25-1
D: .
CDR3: CASTRELWGQETQYF

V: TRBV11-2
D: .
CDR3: CASSLYGSWSYGYTF

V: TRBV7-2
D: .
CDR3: CASSLVGFEAFF

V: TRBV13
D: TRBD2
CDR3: CASRTRTSGYSNTQYF

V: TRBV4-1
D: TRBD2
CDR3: CASSQEAGLAGAKNIQYF